This TCR beta chain was sequenced for a study of shared clonotypes between healthy human individuals (dated by TCRdb to about 2020). At the level of the whole study: The cohort comprised two women and a few men aged 18 to 49 years. For each donor, CD4 naive and CD4 memory were each given three plates, CD8 naive was given two plates, and CD8 memory was given one plate. To estimate repertoire size and how much clonotype sharing occurs between individuals, the study deeply sequenced the blood TCR repertoires of about five healthy adults. Different laboratories and diverse techniques were used to prepare libraries and sequence TCR repertoires, to increase sequencing depth and limit assay-specific biases. Per donor, leukapheresis produced somewhere between about 0.85 and 9.5 billion PBMCs. What the research found in general, with its limitations: Rarefaction of sorted-subset datasets indicated incomplete sequencing despite the large sequencing depth. Across four donors, roughly 5.1% of naive CD4, around 3.3% of naive CD8, 2.3% of memory CD4, and 0.4% to 0.45% of memory CD8 clonotypes were shared. Larger estimated clonotype richness was generally found for naive subsets than for memory subsets. The genetic and exposure-history diversity represented was limited by the small number of donors. Sampling was limited to blood, and TCR repertoires in tissue likely differ from TCR repertoires in blood. Based on pairwise subsampling, the degree of clonotype sharing among donors was expected to be affected by sequencing depth. Higher generation probabilities were observed for clonotypes shared by all four sorted-subset donors than for non-shared clonotypes.

About this clone: Its cognate antigen has yet to be identified. One base away there is no much larger clone; base qualities are not given.

Donors were healthy HIV-negative adults with no recently reported acute infections or vaccinations. Every donor was a Caucasian adult living in Nashville, Tennessee, USA. CD4+ T cells were enriched by magnetic negative selection, after which naive cells were positively selected on CD45RA and the negative fraction was taken as the memory subset. Blood was collected by leukapheresis, and PBMCs were isolated by Ficoll-Histopaque density gradient centrifugation and then cryopreserved in liquid nitrogen vapor phase. Analytical flow cytometry was used to check the purity and quantity of each magnetically sorted T cell population. Genomic DNA was isolated from each sorted fraction and quantified by UV absorbance on a Nanodrop 2000c. Using the deep immunoSEQ assay, multiplex PCR amplified TCR CDR3 regions from genomic DNA. For each cell subset, the extracted genomic DNA was distributed evenly across all wells of several immunoSEQ 96-well plates, and each plate served as one replicate. For sorted subsets, 150 to 200 ng genomic DNA, equal to 25,000 to 35,000 T cell genomes, was loaded into each replicate PCR. Purified libraries were measured with a Qubit 3.0 fluorometer, size-checked on a Bioanalyzer 2100, and measured again with the KAPA Library Quantification kit. Each immunoSEQ 96-well plate was sequenced on its own single-read 150-cycle Illumina NextSeq 550 flow cell. Regarding the original processing steps: Because the immunoSEQ output held only junctional sequences and lacked quality scores, the filtering could not match the filtering applied to full-length reads. To assign V/J genes and CDR3, sequences were annotated against IMGT germline references using PyIR, a Python wrapper for IgBLAST v1.9. Any read was removed if the V/J assignment was weak (E-value above 1e-6), the CDR3 was missing, or the read contained stop codons, out-of-frame junctions, or ambiguous translated residues. V3J clonotypes were defined as sequences sharing the same inferred V gene, J gene, and CDR3 amino acid sequence. Percentage overlap between repertoires was computed as shared unique clonotypes divided by the size of the smaller repertoire. Richness of each repertoire was evaluated using RTK rarefaction, the Chao1 estimator, and Recon v2.1 estimates of unobserved clonotypes. Generation probabilities were computed with OLGA for all TCRbeta clonotypes obtained by the gDNA method from four donors. What TCRdb holds here is the immuneACCESS table cut down to in-frame rearrangements. Part of the clones is not present; checked against another copy, under half of the missing clones reflect an unresolved V gene, and the others are unexplained. V, J and clone size are those of that table, while D and trimming were read from the DNA. This sample comprises 2 million to 3 million clones, roughly 93% of them detected only once. The ten largest make up about 0.39% of the sample.

The material sequenced was naive CD4+ T cells from PBMCs. Reading the label with the study, this specimen's cell subset or site is: CD45RA+ positively selected. The sequence was obtained from a man aged 18 to 29 in good health. Some clones in this sample may be carry-over from other donors' samples.

The CDR3 loop reads CASMRGRNSYEQYF. The sequenced DNA is TGTGCCAGCATGCGGGGGAGGAACTCCTACGAGCAGTACTTC. This chain is built from TRBV2 and TRBJ2-7, with TRBD2 matching 7 junction bases. Taken from the germline V gene, the CDR1 and CDR2 loops are SNHLY and FYNNEI. Germline trimming amounts to 7 bases on V and 0 bases on J, with 6 as the count of junction bases outside the gene matches. Inclusive of the bounding cysteine and phenylalanine, the CDR3 is 14 residues long. Here the CDR3 DNA is all that survives: 42 bases in frame from base 1.